A selection of T cell receptor beta chains follows, all from one sample in a study of blood T cells in healthy people across ages. TCRdb reprocessed the 5' RACE reads via MiXCR and lists one record per CDR3 protein. The top ten clones hold approximately 20% of a sample with some 1 million distinct CDR3 sequences, more than 40% of them seen once. The sequenced sample consisted of blood. The receptors come from a woman aged 60-70 years in good health. The CDR3 runs from the conserved cysteine through the conserved F or W. Each record gives: V gene, CDR3 length, D gene, clone size, J gene, CDR3 protein, CDR3 DNA. The D gene is left open where the match is weak. Clone size is given for some rows only: seen once, a few or many times, or a class if the clone is expanded.

v_gene: TRBV29-1
len: 13
d_gene: .
abundance: .
j_gene: TRBJ2-4
CDR3aa: CSVWGEAKNIQYF
CDR3nt: TGCAGCGTTTGGGGGGAGGCCAAAAACATTCAGTACTTC

v_gene: TRBV28
len: 15
d_gene: TRBD1
abundance: .
j_gene: TRBJ2-3
CDR3aa: CASGGGGQGTDTQYF
CDR3nt: TGTGCCAGCGGGGGAGGGGGACAGGGTACAGATACGCAGTATTTT

v_gene: TRBV7-9
len: 16
d_gene: .
abundance: many
j_gene: TRBJ2-2
CDR3aa: CASSSADKLQGGELFF
CDR3nt: TGTGCCAGCAGCTCGGCGGACAAACTTCAGGGCGGGGAGCTGTTTTTT

v_gene: TRBV5-6
len: 11
d_gene: .
abundance: few
j_gene: TRBJ2-5
CDR3aa: CASSSPGTQYF
CDR3nt: TGTGCCAGCAGCTCCCCCGGCACCCAGTACTTC

v_gene: TRBV28
len: 16
d_gene: TRBD1
abundance: .
j_gene: TRBJ2-3
CDR3aa: CASSSAWDRGPDTQYF
CDR3nt: TGTGCCAGCAGCTCAGCTTGGGACAGGGGCCCAGATACGCAGTATTTT

v_gene: TRBV27
len: 14
d_gene: .
abundance: many
j_gene: TRBJ2-7
CDR3aa: CAIPCCWEQCEQYF
CDR3nt: TGTGCCATCCCATGTTGCTGGGAGCAGTGCGAGCAGTACTTC

v_gene: TRBV6-2/TRBV6-3
len: 15
d_gene: TRBD2
abundance: many
j_gene: TRBJ2-1
CDR3aa: CASSPLASGNNEQFF
CDR3nt: TGTGCCAGCAGCCCCCTGGCTAGCGGAAACAATGAGCAGTTCTTC

v_gene: TRBV4-2
len: 15
d_gene: TRBD1
abundance: .
j_gene: TRBJ2-1
CDR3aa: CASSRTTGSISEQFF
CDR3nt: TGTGCCAGCAGCCGGACGACAGGGAGTATTAGTGAGCAGTTCTTC

v_gene: TRBV5-1
len: 13
d_gene: TRBD1
abundance: .
j_gene: TRBJ1-1
CDR3aa: CASSLEGATEAFF
CDR3nt: TGCGCCAGCAGCTTGGAGGGGGCCACTGAAGCTTTCTTT

v_gene: TRBV2
len: 17
d_gene: TRBD1
abundance: .
j_gene: TRBJ1-2
CDR3aa: CASSEGLGDSRFYGYTF
CDR3nt: TGTGCCAGCAGTGAAGGTTTGGGGGACAGCAGATTCTATGGCTACACCTTC

v_gene: TRBV6-5
len: 15
d_gene: .
abundance: few
j_gene: TRBJ2-3
CDR3aa: CASTYRSGVTDTQYF
CDR3nt: TGTGCCAGCACCTACCGCTCGGGAGTAACAGATACGCAGTATTTT

v_gene: TRBV12-3/TRBV12-4
len: 14
d_gene: .
abundance: few
j_gene: TRBJ1-5
CDR3aa: CASSRQMLNQPQHF
CDR3nt: TGTGCCAGCAGTCGACAAATGCTAAATCAGCCCCAGCATTTT

v_gene: TRBV11-1
len: 13
d_gene: .
abundance: .
j_gene: TRBJ1-2
CDR3aa: CASSPGSIYGYTF
CDR3nt: TGTGCCAGCAGCCCGGGATCCATCTATGGCTACACCTTC

v_gene: TRBV20-1
len: 16
d_gene: TRBD2
abundance: .
j_gene: TRBJ2-3
CDR3aa: CSARDLTSGRTDTQYF
CDR3nt: TGCAGTGCTAGAGATCTGACTAGCGGGAGAACAGATACGCAGTATTTT

v_gene: TRBV6-6
len: 12
d_gene: .
abundance: .
j_gene: TRBJ2-7
CDR3aa: CASRQNSYEQYF
CDR3nt: TGTGCCAGCAGGCAGAACTCCTACGAGCAGTACTTC

v_gene: TRBV9
len: 17
d_gene: TRBD2
abundance: few
j_gene: TRBJ2-1
CDR3aa: CASSVLGTSGSRNEQFF
CDR3nt: TGTGCCAGCAGCGTATTGGGGACTAGCGGGAGTCGTAATGAGCAGTTCTTC

v_gene: TRBV7-9
len: 13
d_gene: .
abundance: .
j_gene: TRBJ1-4
CDR3aa: CASSFFGMEKLFF
CDR3nt: TGTGCCAGCAGCTTTTTCGGCATGGAAAAACTGTTTTTT

v_gene: TRBV12-3/TRBV12-4
len: 13
d_gene: .
abundance: .
j_gene: TRBJ2-7
CDR3aa: CASSGVGPYEQYF
CDR3nt: TGTGCCAGCAGTGGGGTGGGGCCATACGAGCAGTACTTC

v_gene: TRBV27
len: 14
d_gene: .
abundance: few
j_gene: TRBJ1-6
CDR3aa: CASSIQVHNSPLHF
CDR3nt: TGTGCCAGCAGTATCCAGGTTCATAATTCACCCCTCCACTTT

v_gene: TRBV3-1
len: 20
d_gene: .
abundance: many
j_gene: TRBJ2-5
CDR3aa: CASSQGTFGGRAGVQETQYF
CDR3nt: TGTGCCAGCAGCCAAGGTACTTTCGGTGGCAGGGCCGGTGTCCAAGAGACCCAGTACTTC

v_gene: TRBV5-1
len: 14
d_gene: .
abundance: .
j_gene: TRBJ2-3
CDR3aa: CASSLGPETDTQYF
CDR3nt: TGCGCCAGCAGCCTCGGCCCCGAAACAGATACGCAGTATTTT

v_gene: TRBV27
len: 18
d_gene: .
abundance: .
j_gene: TRBJ2-1
CDR3aa: CASSSSLTGTGLYNEQFF
CDR3nt: TGTGCCAGCAGTTCCTCCTTAACCGGGACGGGACTTTACAATGAGCAGTTCTTC

v_gene: TRBV6-6
len: 15
d_gene: TRBD1
abundance: few
j_gene: TRBJ1-6
CDR3aa: CASSSRTGGNSPLHF
CDR3nt: TGTGCCAGCAGTTCCCGGACAGGGGGTAATTCACCCCTCCACTTT

v_gene: TRBV2
len: 12
d_gene: .
abundance: many
j_gene: TRBJ2-7
CDR3aa: CASSGSGDEQYF
CDR3nt: TGTGCCAGCAGTGGTTCGGGTGATGAGCAGTACTTC